The text below deals with one T cell receptor beta chain. What it binds is unknown. TRB rearrangements spanning V, D and J were amplified using mixed TRB-A/B primers. In TCRdb, the multiplex PCR reads were re-called with MiXCR into one record per CDR3 protein. The sample holds about 790 distinct CDR3 sequences, roughly three fifths seen once. The data belong to a study of T cell repertoires in aging, cancer and after chemotherapy. Study conclusions and caveats: Loss of evenness, beyond lost richness, contributed to age-related TCR diversity decline in cancer patients. In each cancer cohort, median generation probability increased across chemotherapy, suggesting thymic output rebounded.

Peripheral blood genomic DNA, not sorted cells or RNA, was the template. The germline V gene encodes CDR1 MDHEN and CDR2 SYDVKM. Trimming left V 3 bases short and J 9 bases short, with 8 bases between. This CDR3 spans 11 amino acids. The chain uses TRBV28 and TRBJ1-1; D not certain. Sequencing was performed on blood. The clonotype originates from a human donor with a blood cancer. CDR3 in amino acids: CASSFGSKAFF. The CDR3 DNA is TGTGCCAGCAGTTTTGGTAGCAAAGCTTTCTTT.